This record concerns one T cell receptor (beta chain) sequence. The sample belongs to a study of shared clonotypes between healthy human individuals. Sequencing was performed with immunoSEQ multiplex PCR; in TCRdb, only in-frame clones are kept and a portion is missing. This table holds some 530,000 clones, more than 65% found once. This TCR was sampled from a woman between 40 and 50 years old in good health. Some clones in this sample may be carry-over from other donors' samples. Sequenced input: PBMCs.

In DNA form, the CDR3 reads TGTGCCAGCAGTTCACATAACTCCTACGAGCAGTACTTC. Translating it yields CASSSHNSYEQYF. The rearrangement uses TRBV28 and TRBJ2-7; D is unresolved. Trimming removed 4 bases from V and 0 bases from J, with 7 bases in between. The length of the CDR3 is 13 residues. Germline assignment: CDR1 MDHEN and CDR2 SYDVKM. The variable domain in full, with the rest retrieved from reference TRBV28 and TRBJ2-7, is DVKVTQSSRYLVKRTGEKVFLECVQDMDHENMFWYRQDPGLGLRLIYFSYDVKMKEKGDIPEGYSVSREKKERFSLILESASTNQTSMYLCASSSHNSYEQYFGPGTRLTVT.